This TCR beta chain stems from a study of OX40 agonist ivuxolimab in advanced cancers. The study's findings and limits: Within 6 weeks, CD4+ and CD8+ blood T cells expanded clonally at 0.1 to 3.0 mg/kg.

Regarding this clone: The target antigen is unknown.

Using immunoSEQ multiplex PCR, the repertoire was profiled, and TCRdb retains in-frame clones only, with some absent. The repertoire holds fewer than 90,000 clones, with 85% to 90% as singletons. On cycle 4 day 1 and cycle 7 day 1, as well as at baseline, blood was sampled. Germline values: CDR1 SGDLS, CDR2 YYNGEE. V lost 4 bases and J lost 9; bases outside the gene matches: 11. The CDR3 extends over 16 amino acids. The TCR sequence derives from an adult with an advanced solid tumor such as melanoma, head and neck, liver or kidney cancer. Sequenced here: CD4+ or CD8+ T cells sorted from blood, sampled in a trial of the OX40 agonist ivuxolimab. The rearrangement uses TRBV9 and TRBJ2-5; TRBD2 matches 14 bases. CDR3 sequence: CASSPGRTSGGTAQYF. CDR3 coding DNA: TGTGCCAGCAGCCCAGGCCGGACTAGCGGGGGGACGGCCCAGTACTTC.